These 28 T cell receptor beta chains originate from one sample sequenced in a study of T cell responses to AZD1222 COVID-19 vaccine (TCRdb year 2021). Library prep was done by the immunoSEQ multiplex PCR assay. TCRdb's version of the immuneACCESS table is confined to in-frame rearrangements and falls short of the full clone set. An unresolved V gene accounts for under half of the shortfall where checked; the remainder is of unknown origin. Here the sample has more than 100,000 clones; roughly 90% occur a single time. Of the sample, roughly 8.9% is held by the ten largest clones. The meaning of the sample's time point label: baseline before first vaccination. The material sequenced was peripheral blood, taken on day 0 of AZD1222 vaccination. The source is an adult in good health.

The chain has TRBV28 and TRBJ2-5; 8 bases map to TRBD1. This CDR3 comprises 14 residues. Trimming cost V 7 bases and J 3 bases; bases outside gene matches: 7. Germline V gene sequence: CDR1 MDHEN, CDR2 SYDVKM. CDR3 nucleotide sequence: TGTGCCAGCACCGACACAGGGGGGAAAGAGACCCAGTACTTC. Encoded protein: CASTDTGGKETQYF.

The J gene is TRBJ1-3, the V gene TRBV7-2, with D possibly TRBD1 on 6 matching bases. V was clipped by 6 bases and J by 3 bases, with 21 bases between them. Germline loops: CDR1 SGHTA, CDR2 FQGNSA. The CDR3 is made up of 17 amino acids. The CDR3 nucleotides read TGTGCCAGCAGACAGGACAGCAGAGACCTTTATGGAAACACCATATATTTT. It is translated as CASRQDSRDLYGNTIYF.

The chain links TRBV11-2 to TRBJ1-3, with a tentative D call TRBD1 (6 bases). Germline-derived CDR1 and CDR2 are SGHAT and FQNNGV. Trimming shortened V by 5 bases and J by 8 bases, and 13 bases separated the two germline ends. This CDR3 comprises 13 residues. The CDR3 loop reads CASSPGGGHTIYF. As DNA, the CDR3 is TGTGCCAGCAGCCCCGGAGGGGGGCACACCATATATTTT. Filled out from reference TRBV11-2 and TRBJ1-3, the complete variable domain reads EAGVAQSPRYKIIEKRQSVAFWCNPISGHATLYWYQQILGQGPKLLIQFQNNGVVDDSQLPKDRFSAERLKGVDSTLKIQPAKLEDSAVYLCASSPGGGHTIYFGEGSWLTVV.

The genes are TRBV7-9 and TRBJ1-1, with D hard to call. The CDR3 runs to 14 residues. Trimming took 3 bases from V and 1 from J, leaving 9 bases between them. Per germline, CDR1 SEHNR and CDR2 FQNEAQ (reference sequence). The CDR3 loop is CASSLYLGNTEAFF. CDR3 DNA: TGTGCCAGCAGCTTGTACTTGGGGAACACTGAAGCTTTCTTT.

Only a few counts were recorded for this clone. The rearrangement links TRBV10-1 to TRBJ2-3, with 7 bases that match TRBD2. Germline CDR1 is WNHNN and CDR2 is SYGVQD (reference sequence). With V trimmed by 3 bases and J by 3 bases, 6 bases remained unmatched. This CDR3 spans 15 amino acids. CDR3 in amino acids: CASSEGAGVTDTQYF. CDR3 bases: TGCGCCAGCAGTGAAGGGGCGGGAGTAACAGATACGCAGTATTTT.

The chain employs TRBV18 and TRBJ2-2; no reliable D call. There are 12 residues in the CDR3. Between the trimmed V and J ends, which lost 1 base and 7 bases, there was a span of 4 bases. Germline assignment: CDR1 KGHSH and CDR2 LQKENI. The CDR3 reads CASSPRVGELFF. CDR3 sequence (DNA): TGTGCCAGCTCACCACGGGTCGGGGAGCTGTTTTTT.

In its sample, this clone was seen once. This chain joins TRBV2 and TRBJ1-5; no definite D call. CDR1 is SNHLY and CDR2 is FYNNEI in the germline V gene. The length of the CDR3 is 16 residues. V was trimmed by 0 bases and J by 2 bases, leaving 11 bases between them. In nucleotides, the CDR3 is TGTGCCAGCAGTGAAGCGCGACAAAATCGCAATCAGCCCCAGCATTTT. It translates to CASSEARQNRNQPQHF. Supplemented by reference TRBV2 and TRBJ1-5, the full variable domain reads EPEVTQTPSHQVTQMGQEVILRCVPISNHLYFYWYRQILGQKVEFLVSFYNNEISEKSEIFDDQFSVERPDGSNFTLKIRSTKLEDSAMYFCASSEARQNRNQPQHFGDGTRLSIL.

V usage is TRBV5-6 and J usage is TRBJ2-3; D is uncertain. Germline values: CDR1 SGHDT, CDR2 YYEEEE. The germline V and J ends were trimmed by 4 bases and 4 bases, with 16 bases remaining between them. This CDR3 comprises 15 residues. The CDR3 DNA reads as TGTGCCAGCAGCGCTCGTCCGGCCGCGTCAGATACGCAGTATTTT. This codes for CASSARPAASDTQYF.

V and J are TRBV28 and TRBJ2-7; 9 bases match TRBD1. The ends lost 8 bases at V and 2 bases at J; junction bases unmatched: 1. The germline gives CDR1 MDHEN, CDR2 SYDVKM. The CDR3 is 12 amino acids. CDR3 amino acids: CASGQGTYEQYF. DNA for the CDR3: TGTGCCAGCGGACAGGGGACCTACGAGCAGTACTTC.

The chain links TRBV7-3 to TRBJ2-3; a possible D gene is TRBD2 (6 bases). CDR3 length: 14 residues. Between the trimmed V and J ends, which lost 3 bases and 4 bases, there was a span of 11 bases. The germline V gene encodes CDR1 SGHTA and CDR2 FQGTGA. CDR3 nucleotide sequence: TGTGCCAGCAGCTTTGGTAGCGGCGCAGATACGCAGTATTTT. The encoded protein is CASSFGSGADTQYF.

The genes are TRBV5-8 and TRBJ2-3; maybe TRBD1 (5 bases). V dropped 3 bases and J dropped 0 bases, with 8 bases sitting between them. The CDR3 runs 14 residues. Germline V gene sequence: CDR1 SGHTS, CDR2 YDEGEE. The DNA of the CDR3 is TGTGCCAGCAGCTCACACAGGAGCACAGATACGCAGTATTTT. This translates into CASSSHRSTDTQYF.

The chain recombines TRBV28 with TRBJ1-4; 8 nucleotides match TRBD1. Germline CDR1 is MDHEN and CDR2 is SYDVKM. The junction had 2 bases not matched to a gene; V was cut back by 8 bases and J by 0 bases. CDR3 length: 14 amino acids. CDR3 protein: CASQGAATNEKLFF. In DNA form, the CDR3 reads TGTGCCAGCCAGGGGGCTGCAACTAATGAAAAACTGTTTTTT.

The chain employs TRBV5-1 and TRBJ1-2, with D unresolved. Germline CDR1 and CDR2: SGHRS and YFSETQ. The CDR3 is 14 amino acids. Trimming took off 5 bases at V and 0 bases at J, with 11 bases between the two ends. The CDR3 reads CASSSGRTNYGYTF. DNA for the CDR3: TGCGCCAGCAGTAGCGGCAGAACTAACTATGGCTACACCTTC.

The chain couples TRBV19 to TRBJ2-5, with 8 bases matching TRBD2. The CDR3 runs 14 residues. Losses at the gene ends were 7 bases for V and 1 base for J; bases not matched to a gene: 5. Germline V gives CDR1 LNHDA, CDR2 SQIVND (reference sequence). This CDR3 reads CASMGGGTQETQYF. In DNA, the CDR3 is TGTGCCAGTATGGGCGGGGGGACCCAAGAGACCCAGTACTTC.

This rearrangement joins TRBV30 to TRBJ2-2; TRBD1 is a possible D gene (5 bases). V was cut by 0 bases and J by 5 bases, with 22 bases left in between. This CDR3 region has 18 residues. CDR1 and CDR2 (germline): GTSNPN, SVGIG (reference sequence). CDR3 residues: CAWSVPRTQLGHTGELFF. CDR3 sequence (DNA): TGTGCCTGGAGTGTACCGAGGACACAACTGGGCCATACCGGGGAGCTGTTTTTT.

The chain combines TRBV6-4 with TRBJ1-1; tentatively, D is TRBD1 (6 bases). V lost 6 bases and J lost 0, with 11 bases in between. This CDR3 contains 14 residues. Germline V CDR1 and CDR2: MRHNA, SNTAGT. The CDR3 bases are TGTGCCAGCAGCCTGACAGGAATGAACACTGAAGCTTTCTTT. It is translated as CASSLTGMNTEAFF.

The chain links TRBV24-1 to TRBJ2-1; tentative D call: TRBD1 (6 bases). V was clipped by 3 bases and J by 11 bases, with 19 bases between them. Germline V gene sequence: CDR1 KGHDR, CDR2 SFDVKD. This CDR3 contains 15 residues. CDR3: CATSDRTRGSGQQFF. DNA for the CDR3: TGTGCCACCAGTGATCGTACCAGGGGATCGGGTCAGCAGTTCTTC.

This chain connects TRBV14 to TRBJ1-2; D call uncertain. The CDR3 runs to 13 residues. Germline-derived CDR1 and CDR2 are SGHDN and FVKESK. Between the trimmed V and J ends, which lost 4 bases and 6 bases, there was a span of 12 bases. DNA of the CDR3: TGTGCCAGCAGCCCGTTGGGCCCCCATGGCTACACCTTC. Amino acids: CASSPLGPHGYTF.

The chain recombines TRBV5-4 with TRBJ2-1; 12 positions agree with TRBD2. Trimming cost V 2 bases and J 1 base; bases outside gene matches: 7. There are 18 residues in the CDR3. Per the germline V gene, CDR1 is SGHNT and CDR2 is YYREEE (reference sequence). CDR3 protein: CASSFGTSGSRSYNEQFF. The CDR3 nucleotides read TGTGCCAGCAGCTTCGGGACTAGCGGGTCTCGGTCCTACAATGAGCAGTTCTTC.

This chain joins TRBV28 and TRBJ2-7, with 10 nucleotides matching TRBD1. The germline gives CDR1 MDHEN, CDR2 SYDVKM. V was pared by 5 bases and J by 0 bases, with 7 bases of the junction left unmatched. The CDR3 extends over 16 amino acids. CDR3 DNA: TGTGCCAGCAGTCCCCTCGGACAGGGGGACTCCTACGAGCAGTACTTC. Amino acids: CASSPLGQGDSYEQYF.

The sample holds a few counts of this clone. The CDR3 sequence: CASSLTQETQYF. The DNA for the CDR3 is TGTGCCAGCAGCTTAACTCAAGAGACCCAGTACTTC. This sequence joins TRBV7-9 and TRBJ2-5, with D unresolved. Germline lookup yields CDR1 SEHNR and CDR2 FQNEAQ (reference sequence). V lost 2 bases, J lost 2 bases, and 3 bases lay in between. There are 12 residues in the CDR3.

J is TRBJ2-1 and V is TRBV20-1; possibly TRBD1 or TRBD2 for D (6 bases each). Germline-derived CDR1 and CDR2 are DFQATT and SNEGSKA (reference sequence). The CDR3 sequence is 15 residues long. Trimming took off 5 bases at V and 6 bases at J, with 20 bases between the two ends. The CDR3 loop is CSAGGGETGSNEQFF. The DNA for the CDR3 is TGCAGTGCTGGTGGCGGGGAAACAGGGAGCAATGAGCAGTTCTTC.

The CDR3 protein is CASSPRGGVGEKLFF. The CDR3 nucleotides read TGTGCCAGCAGTCCAAGGGGGGGCGTGGGCGAAAAACTGTTTTTT. This sequence joins TRBV28 and TRBJ1-4; D possibly corresponds to TRBD1 (6 bases). CDR1 is MDHEN and CDR2 is SYDVKM in the germline V gene. V lost 5 bases and J 8 bases, leaving 18 bases between the germline ends. This CDR3 comprises 15 residues.

The chain combines TRBV28 with TRBJ2-7; a possible D gene is TRBD2 (6 bases). With 1 base removed from V and 4 bases from J, the gap between germline ends came to 26 bases. This CDR3 spans 19 amino acids. Germline V gene sequence: CDR1 MDHEN, CDR2 SYDVKM. CDR3 sequence: CASSLLSKGGREIPYEQYF. CDR3 nucleotides: TGTGCCAGCAGTTTATTATCCAAAGGTGGGCGGGAAATACCATACGAGCAGTACTTC.

The genes are TRBV3-1 (or the pseudogene TRBV3-2) and TRBJ1-1; D remains unclear. Germline V CDR1 and CDR2: LGHDT, YNNKEL (reference sequence). The V end was cut by 2 bases, the J end by 11 bases, with 9 bases between. CDR3 length: 11 amino acids. The CDR3 DNA reads TGTGCCAGCAGCCAATCCAACTCGGCTTTCTTT. Translated: CASSQSNSAFF.

The gene calls are TRBV5-1 and TRBJ1-2; tentatively, D is TRBD1 (6 bases). Trimming shortened V by 3 bases and J by 4 bases, and 10 bases separated the two germline ends. Germline CDR1 reads SGHRS; CDR2 reads YFSETQ. This CDR3 has 13 residues. Here the CDR3 reads CASSSDRGYGYTF. In DNA, the CDR3 is TGCGCCAGCAGCTCGGACAGAGGCTATGGCTACACCTTC.

This clone was seen just once. The rearrangement links TRBV28 to TRBJ2-7; 13 nucleotides align to TRBD2. Trimming took 5 bases from V and 4 from J; bases not matched to a gene: 5. The CDR3 covers 15 residues. In germline, CDR1 is MDHEN, CDR2 SYDVKM. The CDR3 here is CASSLRLAGGYEQYF. Here the CDR3 DNA reads TGTGCCAGCAGTCTTAGACTAGCGGGAGGTTACGAGCAGTACTTC. Drawing the rest from reference TRBV28 and TRBJ2-7, the complete variable domain is DVKVTQSSRYLVKRTGEKVFLECVQDMDHENMFWYRQDPGLGLRLIYFSYDVKMKEKGDIPEGYSVSREKKERFSLILESASTNQTSMYLCASSLRLAGGYEQYFGPGTRLTVT.

The chain employs TRBV2 and TRBJ2-5; 12 bases map to TRBD2. The germline V gene has CDR1 SNHLY and CDR2 FYNNEI. The CDR3 contains 15 residues. The trim removed 6 bases at V and 5 bases at J, leaving 7 bases unmatched. As DNA, the CDR3 is TGTGCCAGCAGCTCTCGACTAGCGGGAGAGGAGACCCAGTACTTC. Residues: CASSSRLAGEETQYF.